The 31 T cell receptor beta chains below come from one sample, sequenced in a study of tumor-infiltrating lymphocytes in glioblastoma multiforme. Three nested ARM-PCR rounds with V-beta and C-beta primers built TCRB libraries. TCRdb analysed the multiplex PCR reads with MiXCR anew, one entry per CDR3 protein. The sample has 15,000 or so distinct CDR3 sequences, more than 65% seen once; the top ten hold around half. Sequenced: brain tumor tissue. The receptor set was obtained from a male donor with glioblastoma.

The rearrangement joins TRBV7-8 to TRBJ2-5; 7 nucleotides match TRBD1. The V gene end was trimmed by 5 bases and the J gene end by 5 bases; junction bases not matched to a gene: 11. The CDR3 length is 15 residues. Germline lookup yields CDR1 SGHVS and CDR2 FQNEAQ. CDR3: CASSHRQGPSETQYF. The CDR3 DNA reads as TGTGCCAGCAGCCATAGACAGGGACCCTCGGAGACCCAGTACTTC.

On this clonotype: No conserved phenylalanine or tryptophan is present at the end of the CDR3, so a read error is the likely explanation. The chain recombines TRBV6-1 with TRBJ2-3; D is undetermined. With 2 bases removed from V and 7 bases from J, the gap between germline ends came to 10 bases. The CDR3 contains 13 residues. The germline V gene encodes CDR1 MNHNS and CDR2 SASEGT. The CDR3 DNA reads TGTGCCAGCAGTGAATACCGCCTCCATACGCAGTATTAC. Protein product: CASSEYRLHTQYY.

On this clonotype itself: Without the conserved terminal phenylalanine or tryptophan, this CDR3 likely stems from a read error. This rearrangement joins TRBV20-1 to TRBJ1-5; 11 nucleotides match TRBD1. Germline assignment: CDR1 DFQATT and CDR2 SNEGSKA (reference sequence). The CDR3 is 16 amino acids. Germline trimming cut 4 bases from V and 1 base from J; bases unmatched to any gene: 6. CDR3 nucleotide sequence: TGCAGTGCTAAGCAGGACAGGGGGCGAAGCAATCAGCCCCAGCATGTT. Translation gives CSAKQDRGRSNQPQHV.

As concerns this clonotype: Relative to the germline gene, one junction end is altered; a read error may explain this. The chain links TRBV7-9 to TRBJ2-1, with 9 bases identical to TRBD1. This CDR3 is built from 12 residues. Germline V gene sequence: CDR1 SEHNR, CDR2 FQNEAQ (reference sequence). The CDR3 nucleotides are TGTGCCAGCTCGGCGGGGGACAGGGTTTCGCTCTTC. It yields the protein CASSAGDRVSLF. Looking up the rest from reference TRBV7-9 and TRBJ2-1 gives the full variable domain: DTGVSQNPRHKITKRGQNVTFRCDPISEHNRLYWYRQTLGQGPEFLTYFQNEAQLEKSRLLSDRFSAERPKGSFSTLEIQRTEQGDSAMYLCASSAGDRVSLFGPGTRLTVL.

The chain combines TRBV11-1 with TRBJ2-3, with TRBD2 identical over 8 bases. CDR1 and CDR2 from the germline V gene are SGHAT and FQDESV (reference sequence). The CDR3 length is 17 residues. V was pared by 5 bases and J by 4 bases, with 14 bases of the junction left unmatched. This CDR3 reads CASSPGTRRSASDTQYF. The CDR3 DNA sequence: TGTGCCAGCAGCCCCGGGACTAGAAGGTCCGCATCAGATACGCAGTATTTT.

The rearrangement links TRBV5-6 to TRBJ2-5; 7 bases fit TRBD2. This CDR3 comprises 16 residues. The V and J ends lost 0 bases and 0 bases, in that order; junction bases with no gene match: 5. In germline, CDR1 is SGHDT, CDR2 YYEEEE. CDR3 in amino acids: CASSLVVAGYQETQYF. The CDR3 DNA sequence: TGTGCCAGCAGCTTGGTGGTAGCGGGCTACCAAGAGACCCAGTACTTC.

Remarks on this clonotype: One junction end does not reproduce the germline sequence, and a read error may be involved. The rearrangement links TRBV6-6 to TRBJ1-1; no reliable D call. The CDR3 is 13 amino acids. Germline CDR1 reads MNHNY; CDR2 reads SVGAGI (reference sequence). For the CDR3, the DNA is TGTGCCAGCAGTTCAGACGGTCACACTCAAGCTTTCTTT. Residues: CASSSDGHTQAFF.

Points on this clonotype: The CDR3 ends on some other residue instead of the conserved phenylalanine or tryptophan, so this is likely a read error. Because the CDR3's place on the DNA is in doubt, the DNA is left out and the CDR3 is given as listed by TCRdb. The rearrangement uses TRBV20-1 and TRBJ2-1; the table's D call TRBD2 went unverified against the DNA. The germline V gene has CDR1 DFQATT and CDR2 SNEGSKA (reference sequence). A total of 15 residues make up the CDR3, ends included. The CDR3 sequence: CSAPLAGGLYNEQCY.

The V call is TRBV7-8, the J call TRBJ2-7, with TRBD1 identical over 9 bases. This CDR3 is 16 amino acids long. Per the germline V gene, CDR1 is SGHVS and CDR2 is FQNEAQ. J lost 6 bases, V lost 5 bases, and 14 bases had no gene match. Written as DNA, the CDR3 is TGTGCCAGCAGCCCCGTAACCGGGACAGGGCTTTCCGAGCAGTACTTC. Its translation is CASSPVTGTGLSEQYF.

In regard to this clonotype: The CDR3 does not end in the conserved phenylalanine or tryptophan, so this is likely a read error. The chain joins TRBV28 to TRBJ1-2; D is unresolved. This CDR3 is 13 amino acids long. Germline V gene data show CDR1 as MDHEN and CDR2 as SYDVKM. With 6 bases removed from V and 4 bases from J, the gap between germline ends came to 12 bases. CDR3 residues: CASSSGQVYGYTV. CDR3 DNA: TGTGCCAGCAGCTCAGGTCAGGTCTATGGCTACACCGTC.

As for this clonotype: The missing conserved phenylalanine or tryptophan at the end of this CDR3 makes a read error likely. The CDR3 is CVSSEEVVTYNEQFL. CDR3 nucleotides: TGTGTCAGCAGTGAAGAAGTCGTAACATACAATGAGCAGTTCCTC. The J gene is TRBJ2-1, the V gene TRBV6-1; D is ambiguous. The CDR3 consists of 15 residues. Germline V gene data show CDR1 as MNHNS and CDR2 as SASEGT.

V is TRBV20-1 and J is TRBJ2-1; 10 bases are a match to TRBD2. This CDR3 has 17 amino acids. V trimming: 5 bases; J trimming: 7 bases; junction bases outside the gene matches: 17. Germline CDR1 is DFQATT and CDR2 is SNEGSKA (reference sequence). In DNA form, the CDR3 reads TGCAGTGCTGGGGGGAGTCTAGCGGGGGACCGCTGGAATGAGCAGTTCTTC. Protein sequence: CSAGGSLAGDRWNEQFF.

For this clonotype: Just one base apart from a much larger clone, this may be a read error. The rearrangement links TRBV2 to TRBJ2-1; no reliable D call. This CDR3 has 16 amino acids. From germline, CDR1 is SNHLY and CDR2 FYNNEI. CDR3 sequence: CAGSEALLSSYSEQFF. CDR3 in DNA: TGTGCCGGCAGTGAAGCGCTTCTTAGCTCCTACAGTGAGCAGTTCTTC.

This chain links TRBV6-2 or TRBV6-3 with TRBJ2-7; D possibly corresponds to TRBD2 (5 bases). The DNA end is a closer match to TRBJ2-3, so the J assignment may be wrong. The germline CDR1 and CDR2 sequences are MNHEY and SVGEGT. The CDR3 totals 13 residues. Here the CDR3 reads CASSYREDDEQYF. CDR3 DNA sequence: TGTGCCAGCAGTTACCGGGAAGACGATGAGCAGTATTTT.

Comments on this clonotype: Its ends do not fully match the called genes, so a read error is possible. The rearrangement uses TRBV7-9 and TRBJ2-1; 7 bases map to TRBD2. Germline assignment: CDR1 SEHNR and CDR2 FQNEAQ (reference sequence). The CDR3 spans 15 residues. In nucleotides, the CDR3 is TGTGCCAGCAGAAGTCCGGGCGGGAGAGGCAATGAGCAGTCCTTC. It translates to CASRSPGGRGNEQSF.

The chain recombines TRBV7-8 with TRBJ2-7, with 7 bases identical to TRBD1. The CDR3 runs to 14 residues. Losses at the gene ends were 8 bases for V and 5 bases for J; bases not matched to a gene: 12. Germline V lookup: CDR1 SGHVS, CDR2 FQNEAQ. CDR3 loop: CASQLGTADHEQYF. The CDR3 DNA reads TGTGCCAGCCAACTAGGGACAGCAGACCACGAGCAGTACTTC.

CDR3: CASSLGLAGASILISITDTQYF. CDR3 DNA: TGCGCCAGCAGCCTCGGACTAGCGGGAGCTTCGATTCTTATCTCAATCACAGATACGCAGTATTTT. V and J are TRBV4-1 and TRBJ2-3; 13 nucleotides align to TRBD2. The V and J ends lost 4 bases and 2 bases, in that order; junction bases with no gene match: 21. CDR1 is MGHRA and CDR2 is YSYEKL in the germline V gene. The CDR3 has 22 amino acids.

About this clonotype itself: Because the CDR3 is missing its conserved closing phenylalanine or tryptophan, this is likely a read error. The chain is built from TRBV4-1 and TRBJ1-6; D is uncertain. In germline, CDR1 is MGHRA, CDR2 YSYEKL. This CDR3 has 15 residues. CDR3 loop: CASQNLAPGVSPLHL. CDR3 DNA: TGTGCCAGCCAAAACCTGGCACCTGGGGTTTCACCCCTCCACCTT.

In its sample, this clonotype was seen once. Germline and junction disagree at one end, which may indicate a read error. This rearrangement joins TRBV11-2 to TRBJ2-3, with D uncertain. The CDR3 has 17 residues. CDR1 SGHAT and CDR2 FQNNGV come from the germline V gene. CDR3 region: CASSLDPANTCTDTQYF. CDR3 DNA sequence: TGTGCCAGCAGCTTAGATCCTGCGAACACTTGCACAGATACACAGTATTTT. The whole variable domain, remainder taken from reference TRBV11-2 and TRBJ2-3, is EAGVAQSPRYKIIEKRQSVAFWCNPISGHATLYWYQQILGQGPKLLIQFQNNGVVDDSQLPKDRFSAERLKGVDSTLKIQPAKLEDSAVYLCASSLDPANTCTDTQYFGPGTRLTVL.

This clonotype appeared a few times. A junction end diverges from the germline sequence, so it may reflect a read error. The chain carries TRBV4-2 and TRBJ2-4; D may be TRBD2 (5 bases). Germline V gene lookup returns CDR1 LGHNA and CDR2 YNFKEQ. This CDR3 comprises 18 residues. As DNA, the CDR3 is TGTGCCAGCAGCCAGGGAGCGGTTGACGGGATTGCCAAAAACATTCTGTACTTC. The encoded protein is CASSQGAVDGIAKNILYF.

CDR3 sequence reads: CASSLVVGARTYEQYF. CDR3 DNA: TGTGCCAGCAGCTTAGTAGTTGGCGCTCGGACCTACGAGCAGTACTTC. The chain links TRBV11-3 to TRBJ2-7; unclear D gene. The CDR3 extends over 16 amino acids. The V gene's germline CDR1 is SGHNT and CDR2 YENEEA. The ends were cut back, 1 base at V and 2 bases at J, with 15 bases in the middle.

This clonotype was counted a single time. One end of the junction does not line up with germline, which may come from a read error. The chain is built from TRBV6-5 and TRBJ2-1; no firm D call. The CDR3 loop spans 14 amino acids. The germline V gene has CDR1 MNHEY and CDR2 SVGAGI. The CDR3 DNA is TGTGTCAGCAGTTACGGGCCGGGCTACGATGAGCAGTTCTTC. It encodes CVSSYGPGYDEQFF.

This clonotype showed up just a few times. V usage is TRBV6-5 and J usage is TRBJ2-1, with D possibly TRBD1 on 6 matching bases. V dropped 5 bases and J dropped 0 bases, with 14 bases sitting between them. This CDR3 has 16 amino acids. Germline V gene sequence: CDR1 MNHEY, CDR2 SVGAGI. The CDR3 protein is CASSAKQGYSYNEQFF. The DNA for the CDR3 is TGTGCCAGCAGTGCGAAACAGGGTTACTCCTACAATGAGCAGTTCTTC.

This clonotype was picked up one time. At one boundary the junction diverges from the germline segment, which might be a read error. This CDR3 is CAISLVSGGKGSYNGQFF. The CDR3 DNA is TGTGCCATCAGCTTAGTTTCTGGCGGGAAGGGATCCTACAATGGGCAGTTCTTC. The chain recombines TRBV11-2 with TRBJ2-1; possible D gene TRBD2, 6 bases. The CDR3 runs 18 residues. In germline, CDR1 is SGHAT, CDR2 FQNNGV.

In regard to this clonotype: Its ends do not fully match the called genes, so a read error is possible. The chain couples TRBV11-1 to TRBJ2-7; 10 bases are a match to TRBD1. This CDR3 is built from 16 residues. Per germline, CDR1 SGHAT and CDR2 FQDESV (reference sequence). As DNA, the CDR3 is TGTGCTAGCGGCTTAGCGTGTCTGGACAGGGGGTACGGGCAGTACTTC. Protein product: CASGLACLDRGYGQYF.

V usage is TRBV29-1 and J usage is TRBJ2-7; possibly TRBD2 for D (5 bases). The CDR3 totals 16 residues. V dropped 0 bases and J dropped 3 bases, with 18 bases sitting between them. Germline CDR1 reads SQVTM; CDR2 reads ANQGSEA. This chain's CDR3 is CSVEECGPTGLYEQYF. Written as DNA, the CDR3 is TGCAGCGTTGAAGAGTGTGGACCTACCGGACTCTACGAGCAGTACTTC.

Notes on this clonotype: Compared with germline, one end of the junction differs, possibly owing to a read error. This chain uses TRBV11-2 with TRBJ2-2; D tentatively fits TRBD1 or TRBD2 (5 bases each). CDR1 and CDR2 (germline): SGHAT, FQNNGV. This CDR3 contains 19 residues. For the CDR3, the DNA is TGTGCCAGCAGCTTAGTTCGTTCCATCGGGGCCTCGAACACCAGGGAGCTGTTTTTT. This gives the protein CASSLVRSIGASNTRELFF.

The chain couples TRBV30 to TRBJ2-1; no definite D call. CDR3 length: 12 residues. V was pared by 5 bases and J by 12 bases, with 17 bases between. The germline CDR1 and CDR2 sequences are GTSNPN and SVGIG (reference sequence). The CDR3 DNA reads as TGTGCCTGGTGTGCACGTGGATTGGTGCAGTTCTTC. Encoded protein: CAWCARGLVQFF.

The rearrangement joins TRBV29-1 to TRBJ2-1; D assignment may be TRBD1 or TRBD2 (5 bases each). The CDR3 runs to 14 residues. V dropped 8 bases and J dropped 13 bases, with 27 bases sitting between them. Germline-derived CDR1 and CDR2 are SQVTM and ANQGSEA. CDR3 coding DNA: TGCAGCACTCGGGACGTGAGCTCCCACAATGGTCAGTTCTTC. Encoded protein: CSTRDVSSHNGQFF.

This clonotype was observed a few times. V is TRBV4-2 and J is TRBJ2-7; D ambiguous. The CDR3 runs 13 residues. The germline gives CDR1 LGHNA, CDR2 YNFKEQ. V shed 0 bases and J shed 5 bases, with 8 bases lying between them. CDR3 in DNA: TGTGCCAGCAGCCAAGACAGGTTTAACGAGCAGTACTTC. This translates into CASSQDRFNEQYF.

V and J are TRBV10-1 and TRBJ2-2, with 11 bases that match TRBD2. There are 15 residues in the CDR3. V lost 3 bases, J lost 8 bases, and 5 bases stayed unmatched. Germline CDR1 is WNHNN and CDR2 is SYGVQD (reference sequence). DNA of the CDR3: TGCGCCAGCAGTGAAATGGCTAGCGGGAGGGGGGAGCTGTTTTTT. Translated, it gives CASSEMASGRGELFF.